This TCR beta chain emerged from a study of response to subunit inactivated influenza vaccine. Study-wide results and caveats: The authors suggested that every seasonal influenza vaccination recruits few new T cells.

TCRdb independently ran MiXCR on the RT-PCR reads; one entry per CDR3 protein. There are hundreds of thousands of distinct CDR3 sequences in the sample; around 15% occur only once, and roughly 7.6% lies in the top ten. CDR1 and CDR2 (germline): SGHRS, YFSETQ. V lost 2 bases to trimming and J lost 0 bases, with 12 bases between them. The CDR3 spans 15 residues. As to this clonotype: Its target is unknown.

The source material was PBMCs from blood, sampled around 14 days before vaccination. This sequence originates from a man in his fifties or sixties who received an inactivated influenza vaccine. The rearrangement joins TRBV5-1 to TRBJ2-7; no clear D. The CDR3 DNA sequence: TGCGCCAGCAGCTTCAGGAGCTCCCTCTCCTACGAGCAGTACTTC. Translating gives CASSFRSSLSYEQYF. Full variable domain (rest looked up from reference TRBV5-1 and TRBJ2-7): KAGVTQTPRYLIKTRGQQVTLSCSPISGHRSVSWYQQTPGQGLQFLFEYFSETQRNKGNFPGRFSGRQFSNSRSEMNVSTLELGDSALYLCASSFRSSLSYEQYFGPGTRLTVT.